This TCR beta chain was captured in a study of blood T cells in healthy people across ages (dated by TCRdb to between 2014 and 2017). Describing the broader study: In model experiments, template switching captured roughly one uniquely barcoded TCR beta cDNA molecule for every two T cells. To track age-related changes in TCR beta repertoire diversity, the study relied on deep sequencing normalized with unique cDNA molecular identifiers. The donors were divided into four age groups: young (average 16 years), middle-aged (roughly 42), aged (approximately 59) and long-lived (82). To avoid experimental bias, donors of different ages were distributed randomly across sequencing lanes. Two additional independent replicas of 1 million unique cDNA reads from the same blood draw were analyzed for two donors (one aged 18 to 29 and one aged 80 or older).

The research as a whole found: The long-lived group showed more naive CD4+ T cells, fewer expanded clones and increased TCR diversity than the aged group, suggesting age selection. Total diversity estimates from one million sequenced T cells were considered lower bounds and underestimates. Observed TCR beta diversity correlated strongly with the percentage of naive T cells measured by flow cytometry. Since profiling was done on bulk unsorted PBMCs, naive and antigen-experienced compartments could not be conclusively compared. Because donor CMV infection status was unknown, age-related changes in expanded clonotypes were potentially confounded. As age increased, observed TCR beta diversity per million T cells dropped in a roughly linear way, and a significant reduction was already evident by age approximately 40.

Sequences MNHEY (CDR1) and SVGAGI (CDR2) are obtained from the germline V gene. The CDR3 spans 13 residues, from the cysteine through the phenylalanine. The sequence is cut down to CDR3 DNA, 39 bases in frame from base 1. V is cut back by 6 bases and J by 7 bases, with 7 bases in the junction unmatched. Library preparation used 5' RACE. The sample was run on an Illumina HiSeq 2500. A second PCR of roughly 7 to 11 cycles was run with a J-beta primer mix and a sample-barcoded 5' primer. A unique molecular identifier was introduced onto each TCR beta cDNA molecule by a template-switch 5' adaptor carrying 12 random nucleotides. At least 2.5 million CDR3-containing paired-end reads were obtained from each sample. All of the RNA was converted into first-strand cDNA using the Mint cDNA synthesis kit, with a TRBC-specific oligonucleotide serving as the primer. After uracil-DNA glycosylase treatment, a first 18-cycle PCR used universal primers M1SS and BC2_uni_R on all cDNA. In the source study's methods: Each sample was normalized by randomly selecting 1 million high-quality reads, each carrying a distinct molecular identifier. Instead of being binned into consensus sequences, reads that shared molecular identifiers were thrown out. MiTCR, set to a Q25 quality threshold and the strictest error-elimination algorithm, was used for CDR3 identification, clonotype clustering and error correction. A nonparametric unseen species model with Euler transformation was used to estimate lower-bound total TCR beta diversity. TCRdb trimmed the raw reads at Q25, called clones with MiXCR and kept productive beta chains. Under each unique CDR3 protein, matching rows form one entry showing the most common genes and DNA. The V and J calls follow TCRdb's processing rather than the paper's. The sample records approximately 1.5 million distinct CDR3 sequences, around 40% of which are singletons. About 4.1% of the sample is in the top ten clones.

With respect to this clonotype: This receptor's antigen is unknown. Per-base quality was not reported, and no clone a single base away is much larger than it.

Systemically healthy Caucasian individuals from Russia, around 38 in total and aged 6 to 90 years, were included as donors. Each donor gave around 9.9 milliliters of peripheral blood, collected into EDTA-treated Vacutainer tubes. Ficoll-Paque density-gradient centrifugation was used to isolate PBMCs, with at least 6 million obtained per sample. Trizol reagent was used to extract total RNA from the PBMCs, yielding at least 5 micrograms per sample. For every donor, flow cytometry on a PBMC aliquot measured the percentage of naive CD45RAhigh/CD27high T cells. The sample taken for sequencing was blood. This TCR derives from a woman aged 18-29 years in good health. Recombination linked TRBV6-5 to TRBJ1-1; the central 8 bases match TRBD1. The CDR3 here reads CASSPLGTGEAFF. The DNA sequence is TGTGCCAGCAGCCCCCTCGGGACAGGTGAAGCTTTCTTT.